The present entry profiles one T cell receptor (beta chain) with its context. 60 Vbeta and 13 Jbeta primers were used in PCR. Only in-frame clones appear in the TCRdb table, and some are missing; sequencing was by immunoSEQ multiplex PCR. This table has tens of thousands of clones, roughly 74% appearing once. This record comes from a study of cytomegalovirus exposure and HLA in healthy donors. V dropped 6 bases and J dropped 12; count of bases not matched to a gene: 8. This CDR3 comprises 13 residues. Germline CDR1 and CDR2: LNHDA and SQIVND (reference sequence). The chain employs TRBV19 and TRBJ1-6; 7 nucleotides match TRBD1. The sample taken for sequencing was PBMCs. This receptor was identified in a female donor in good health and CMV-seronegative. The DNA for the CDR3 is TGTGCCAGTAGCGACAGGGCTAGTGGACCCCTCCACTTT. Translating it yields CASSDRASGPLHF.